This entry is about one TCR beta chain. Antigen unknown. All patients were mismatch repair deficient, assessed by either PCR or immunohistochemistry. The TCR-sequenced patients were a few responders to pembrolizumab. The data originate from a study of PD-1 blockade in mismatch repair-deficient tumors. The wider study: All were previously treated, progressing patients with approximately 11 mismatch repair-deficient cancer types. Study-wide points: After pembrolizumab, tumor-resident clones rose rapidly, then generally contracted before radiologic responses.

Germline V gene sequence: CDR1 MNHEY, CDR2 SMNVEV (reference sequence). Trimming took 3 bases from V and 11 from J; bases not matched to a gene: 2. This CDR3 region has 12 residues. The repertoire was sequenced with immunoSEQ multiplex PCR; TCRdb's copy has only in-frame clones and lacks some. The table includes roughly 40,000 clones, roughly 84% detected once. This clonotype was sampled from an adult with mismatch repair-deficient cancer. The source was peripheral blood, collected approximately 78 weeks after starting pembrolizumab. The chain is built from TRBV27 and TRBJ2-1, with 9 bases identical to TRBD1. DNA for the CDR3: TGTGCCAGCAGTTTTGGACAGGGGAAGCAGTTCTTC. Protein: CASSFGQGKQFF.